The TCR beta chain under discussion was sequenced for a study of cytomegalovirus exposure and HLA in healthy donors. PCR used 60 Vbeta primers and 13 Jbeta primers. Original processing notes: Per a later analysis, the number of unique TCR beta chains was some 82 million, of which 9 million to 14 million were shared. The table came from immunoSEQ multiplex PCR; TCRdb's copy has only in-frame clones and leaves some out. The DNA was the basis for D and trimming; V, J and clone size are from that table. The table includes roughly 150,000 clones, 70% to 80% detected once. This clone was found a few times. The antigen is undetermined. Broader study findings: A missense DCLRE1C variant was associated with V- and J-gene trimming of TCR beta chains in a later analysis, and an independent cohort replicated the association. Most TCR sequences were rare, but some public TCRs occurred in many donors.

Sequencing was performed on PBMCs. This clonotype was sampled from a man younger than 40 in good health and CMV-seronegative.

CDR3 bases: TGTGCCAGCAGTTACGTGCGTGGTGGCACTGAAGCTTTCTTT. Translating it yields CASSYVRGGTEAFF. V gene TRBV6-5 combines with J gene TRBJ1-1; D is unresolved. Looked up from germline, CDR1 is MNHEY and CDR2 is SVGAGI. The CDR3 covers 14 residues. V gave up 2 bases and J gave up 4 bases, with 11 bases separating them.